This T cell receptor (beta chain) comes out of a study of a mutant IDH1 vaccine in newly diagnosed glioma. Study summary: Eight vaccine injections were given to patients in weeks 1, 3, 5, 7, 11, 15, 19 and 23.

The assay was immunoSEQ multiplex PCR, and TCRdb's table has in-frame clones only and misses some. Seen here are tens of thousands of clones, around 82% observed once, and the top ten hold less than 6.5%. Time point reported: week 5, during vaccination. Topical imiquimod was applied with each vaccine dose, which held 300 ug of mutant IDH1 20-mer peptide. Regarding this clone: Its target is not known.

Sequencing was performed on PBMCs, taken from a glioma patient whose treatment included an IDH1 peptide vaccine. The receptor's source is a man aged 35 to 55 with glioma.

CDR3 sequence (DNA): TGTGCCAGCAGCCAAGTCAGCGGGGGGGCCGATACGCAGTATTTT. This sequence encodes CASSQVSGGADTQYF. The chain couples TRBV4-2 to TRBJ2-3; 10 positions agree with TRBD2. V lost 1 base, J lost 6 bases, and 4 bases stayed unmatched. Germline V CDR1 and CDR2: LGHNA, YNFKEQ. This CDR3 has 15 amino acids.